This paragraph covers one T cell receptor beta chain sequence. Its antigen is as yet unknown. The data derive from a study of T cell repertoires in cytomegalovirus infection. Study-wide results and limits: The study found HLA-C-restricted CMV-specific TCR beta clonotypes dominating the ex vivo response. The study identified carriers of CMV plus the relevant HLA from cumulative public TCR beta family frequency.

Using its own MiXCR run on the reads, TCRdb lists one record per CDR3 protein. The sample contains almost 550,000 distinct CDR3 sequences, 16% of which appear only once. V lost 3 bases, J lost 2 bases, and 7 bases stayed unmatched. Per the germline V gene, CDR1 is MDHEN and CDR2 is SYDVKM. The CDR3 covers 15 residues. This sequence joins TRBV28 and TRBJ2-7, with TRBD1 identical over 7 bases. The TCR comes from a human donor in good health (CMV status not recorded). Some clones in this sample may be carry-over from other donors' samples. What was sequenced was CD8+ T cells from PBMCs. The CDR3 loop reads CASSFSPGQPYEQYF. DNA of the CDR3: TGTGCCAGCAGTTTCAGTCCGGGACAGCCCTACGAGCAGTACTTC.